Below, 14 T cell receptor beta chains from the same sample are listed, as sequenced in a study of siplizumab effects on memory and regulatory T cells. Generated by immunoSEQ multiplex PCR, the TCRdb table keeps only in-frame clones and is missing some. The table includes about 110,000 clones, roughly 89% detected once. The specimen was CD4+ T cells sorted from blood. These receptors all stem from a human donor in good health.

This clone was recorded a few times. The chain couples TRBV2 to TRBJ1-5; 8 nucleotides agree with TRBD1. The trim removed 9 bases at V and 2 bases at J, leaving 6 bases unmatched. This CDR3 has 14 amino acids. Germline V CDR1 and CDR2: SNHLY, FYNNEI. CDR3 region: CASNQDRGNQPQHF. DNA for the CDR3: TGTGCCAGTAACCAGGACAGGGGCAATCAGCCCCAGCATTTT.

The V gene is TRBV7-2, the J gene TRBJ2-3; 8 bases align to TRBD2. With V trimmed by 1 base and J by 1 base, 7 bases remained unmatched. Germline CDR1 reads SGHTA; CDR2 reads FQGNSA. CDR3 size: 17 residues. The CDR3 loop reads CASSLVASGGRTDTQYF. DNA for the CDR3: TGTGCCAGCAGCTTAGTGGCGAGCGGGGGTCGCACAGATACGCAGTATTTT.

The J gene is TRBJ2-7, the V gene TRBV6-5, with TRBD2 as a possible D gene (6 bases). This CDR3 contains 15 residues. V lost 2 bases, J lost 2 bases, and 13 bases lay in between. Germline V gene lookup returns CDR1 MNHEY and CDR2 SVGAGI. The CDR3 DNA follows: TGTGCCAGCAGTTACACGCGGGACTCGCCCTACGAGCAGTACTTC. It translates to CASSYTRDSPYEQYF.

The V call is TRBV2, the J call TRBJ1-5; D is uncertain. CDR1 and CDR2 from the germline V gene are SNHLY and FYNNEI. This CDR3 has 16 residues. V was clipped by 6 bases and J by 1 base, with 16 bases between them. CDR3 loop: CASREHRPASNQPQHF. DNA of the CDR3: TGTGCCAGCAGGGAACATCGCCCTGCGAGCAATCAGCCCCAGCATTTT.

This rearrangement joins TRBV5-1 to TRBJ1-2, with TRBD1 identical over 12 bases. The trim removed 6 bases at V and 7 bases at J, leaving 13 bases unmatched. CDR3 length: 16 residues. Germline CDR1 is SGHRS and CDR2 is YFSETQ. The CDR3 DNA is TGCGCCAGCAACCAAGACGGGACAGGGGGCAGTACTGGCTACACCTTC. Residues: CASNQDGTGGSTGYTF.

The rearrangement joins TRBV4-2 to TRBJ2-1; D is unclear. Germline assignment: CDR1 LGHNA and CDR2 YNFKEQ. This CDR3 is built from 16 residues. V dropped 1 base and J dropped 1 base, with 11 bases sitting between them. The CDR3: CASSQASALSYNEQFF. CDR3 coding DNA: TGTGCCAGCAGCCAAGCCTCTGCGTTGTCCTACAATGAGCAGTTCTTC.

This clone was seen a single time. This chain joins TRBV29-1 and TRBJ1-3; D ambiguous. The ends were cut back, 7 bases at V and 4 bases at J, with 8 bases in the middle. Looked up from germline, CDR1 is SQVTM and CDR2 is ANQGSEA. CDR3 size: 11 residues. This CDR3 reads CSAQNGNTIYF. The CDR3 coding sequence is TGCAGCGCCCAGAACGGAAACACCATATATTTT.

The chain links TRBV6-5 to TRBJ2-1; TRBD2 matches at 7 bases. The CDR3 has 15 residues. The trim removed 6 bases at V and 2 bases at J, leaving 7 bases unmatched. Germline lookup yields CDR1 MNHEY and CDR2 SVGAGI. CDR3 amino acids: CASSPRLAAYNEQFF. The CDR3 DNA follows: TGTGCCAGCAGCCCTAGACTAGCTGCCTACAATGAGCAGTTCTTC.

This sequence joins TRBV2 and TRBJ2-1; 7 nucleotides agree with TRBD2. V lost 2 bases, J lost 3 bases, and 10 bases stayed unmatched. Germline CDR1 and CDR2: SNHLY and FYNNEI. The CDR3 extends over 17 amino acids. For the CDR3, the DNA is TGTGCCAGCAGTGAACAGGGCGGGAGCCTTTTCTACAATGAGCAGTTCTTC. As protein: CASSEQGGSLFYNEQFF.

The V and J genes are TRBV5-1 and TRBJ2-3, with D possibly called TRBD1 or TRBD2 (5 bases each). Germline V CDR1 and CDR2: SGHRS, YFSETQ. The CDR3 length is 17 residues. Trimming pared 2 bases from V and 1 base from J, leaving 17 bases between. The CDR3 region is CASSFFPGPGGTDTQYF. CDR3 nucleotide sequence: TGCGCCAGCAGCTTCTTTCCGGGGCCTGGGGGCACAGATACGCAGTATTTT.

This clone was counted a single time. V is TRBV11-2 and J is TRBJ2-5, with 8 bases fitting TRBD2. Trimming cost V 5 bases and J 2 bases; bases outside gene matches: 10. This CDR3 has 16 amino acids. CDR1 SGHAT and CDR2 FQNNGV come from the germline V gene. CDR3 sequence (DNA): TGTGCCAGCAGCCGGCGAGGGACTAGTCCACAAGAGACCCAGTACTTC. Amino acids: CASSRRGTSPQETQYF. Using reference TRBV11-2 and TRBJ2-5 for the parts outside the CDR3, the full variable domain is EAGVAQSPRYKIIEKRQSVAFWCNPISGHATLYWYQQILGQGPKLLIQFQNNGVVDDSQLPKDRFSAERLKGVDSTLKIQPAKLEDSAVYLCASSRRGTSPQETQYFGPGTRLLVL.

This clone was seen a single time. The V gene is TRBV18, the J gene TRBJ1-2; no clear D. Trimming removed 3 bases at V and 3 bases at J, with 14 bases between. The CDR3 sequence is 15 residues long. Germline CDR1 is KGHSH and CDR2 is LQKENI. Written as DNA, the CDR3 is TGTGCCAGCTCACCTGGAAGACCGTCGCACTATGGCTACACCTTC. This encodes CASSPGRPSHYGYTF.

V is TRBV2 and J is TRBJ2-7; TRBD2 aligns across 13 bases. CDR1 is SNHLY and CDR2 is FYNNEI in the germline V gene. V lost 6 bases, J lost 3 bases, and 5 bases stayed unmatched. The CDR3 has 15 amino acids. The DNA of the CDR3 is TGTGCCAGCAGCCTCCGACTAGCGGGGGGCTACGAGCAGTACTTC. Translating gives CASSLRLAGGYEQYF.

The CDR3 sequence is CASSEGGGVYNEQFF. The DNA of the CDR3 is TGTGCCAGCAGTGAGGGGGGCGGGGTCTACAATGAGCAGTTCTTC. The genes are TRBV6-4 and TRBJ2-1; D is perhaps TRBD1 or TRBD2 (6 bases each). The V end lost 3 bases, the J end lost 3 bases, and 12 bases lay between the germline ends. The CDR3 has 15 amino acids. The germline CDR1 and CDR2 sequences are MRHNA and SNTAGT.